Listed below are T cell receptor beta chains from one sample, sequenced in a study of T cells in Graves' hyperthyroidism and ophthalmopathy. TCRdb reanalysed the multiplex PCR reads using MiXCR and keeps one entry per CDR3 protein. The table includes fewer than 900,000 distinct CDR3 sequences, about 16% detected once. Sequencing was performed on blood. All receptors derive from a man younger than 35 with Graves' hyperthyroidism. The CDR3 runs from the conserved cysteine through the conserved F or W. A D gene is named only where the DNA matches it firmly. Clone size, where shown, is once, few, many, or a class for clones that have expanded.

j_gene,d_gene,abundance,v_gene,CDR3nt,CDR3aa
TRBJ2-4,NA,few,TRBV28,TGTGCCAGCAGTTTATGGTCCCAGGGGGCCAAAAACATTCAGTACTTC,CASSLWSQGAKNIQYF
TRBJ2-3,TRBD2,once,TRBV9,TGTGCCAGCAGCCCAGGAAGCGGGATGGGGGATACGCAGTATTTT,CASSPGSGMGDTQYF
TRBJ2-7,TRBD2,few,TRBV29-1,TGCAGCGTTGAAACAGGACTAGTCCCTGAGCAGTACTTC,CSVETGLVPEQYF
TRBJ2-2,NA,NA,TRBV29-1,TGCAGCGTCTACTTTAGCGGAACCACCGGGGAGCTGTTTTTT,CSVYFSGTTGELFF
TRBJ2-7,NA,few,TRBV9,TGTACCAGCAGCGTACGGCTGGGGGAGCAGTACTTC,CTSSVRLGEQYF
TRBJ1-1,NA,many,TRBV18,TGTGCCAGCTCACTCAATCTGGGTAATACGGACACTGAAGCTTTCTTT,CASSLNLGNTDTEAFF
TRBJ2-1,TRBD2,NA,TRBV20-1,TGCAGTGCTGCCAATGGTCCTAGCGGTGGCTCCTACAATGAGCAGTTCTTC,CSAANGPSGGSYNEQFF
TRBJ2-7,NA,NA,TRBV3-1,TGTGCCAGCAGCCAAGTCGAAGGACCGGAATCCTACGAGCAGTACTTC,CASSQVEGPESYEQYF
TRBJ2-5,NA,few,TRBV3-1,TGTGCCAGCAGCCGAGGGAGGTACCAAGAGACCCAGTACTTC,CASSRGRYQETQYF
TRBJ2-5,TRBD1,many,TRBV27,TGTGCCAGCAGTCCGGGGACAGTTCCTAACCAAGAGACCCAGTACTTC,CASSPGTVPNQETQYF
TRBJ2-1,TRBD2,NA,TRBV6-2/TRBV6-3,TGTGCCAGCAGTTACTTTGGTAGCGGGTGGAACCATGAGCAGTTCTTC,CASSYFGSGWNHEQFF
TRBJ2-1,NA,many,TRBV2,TGTGCCAGCAGTGTCTTAAGTATGGATGAGCAGTTCTTC,CASSVLSMDEQFF
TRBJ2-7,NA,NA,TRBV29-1,TGCAGCGTTGATGGGCCAGGGGACTCCTACGAGCAGTACTTC,CSVDGPGDSYEQYF
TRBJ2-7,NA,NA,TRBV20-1,TGCAGTGCTAGTTCAGCAACAGGGAGACGCTTGACGGGGGAGCAGTACTTC,CSASSATGRRLTGEQYF